A single sample gave rise to the 25 T cell receptor beta chains below, sequenced in a study of Graves' ophthalmopathy and Graves' hyperthyroidism. Amplification of TCR beta CDR3 regions used RNA transcripts. Amplification began with first-round RT-PCR using HTBI primers, then second-round multiplex PCR was performed. TCRdb redid the calling of the multiplex PCR reads with MiXCR, one entry per CDR3 protein. In the table there are approximately 460,000 distinct CDR3 sequences, roughly an eighth of which are singletons. Sequencing was performed on blood. These receptors came from a woman aged 25 to 39 with Graves' ophthalmopathy.

There are many counts of this clonotype. A much larger clone is a single base away; this may be a read error. V usage is TRBV12-3 or TRBV12-4 and J usage is TRBJ1-1, with D perhaps matching TRBD1 (5 bases). The CDR3 has 13 amino acids. Trimming stripped 8 bases from V and 2 bases from J, with 12 bases between. DNA for the CDR3: TGTGCCAGCGGTTCAGGGTTTAACACTGAAGCTTTCTTT. This sequence encodes CASGSGFNTEAFF.

This clonotype was counted between two and nine times. The chain uses TRBV19 and TRBJ1-3, with D unresolved. The CDR3 is 16 amino acids. CDR1 and CDR2 (germline): LNHDA, SQIVND (reference sequence). V was trimmed by 6 bases and J by 0 bases, leaving 15 bases between them. The CDR3 sequence is CASSRIIGSSGNTIYF. The DNA of the CDR3 is TGTGCCAGTAGCCGTATCATTGGGAGCTCTGGAAACACCATATATTTT.

This clonotype was observed many times. The rearrangement links TRBV9 to TRBJ1-5; D call uncertain. Trimming cost V 0 bases and J 6 bases, with 13 bases left between them. This CDR3 has 15 residues. Germline CDR1 is SGDLS and CDR2 is YYNGEE. The CDR3 is CASSVGDGLGQPQHF. The CDR3 coding sequence is TGTGCCAGCAGCGTAGGTGACGGACTCGGTCAGCCCCAGCATTTT.

This clonotype was seen ten or more times. The DNA for the CDR3 is TGCGCCAGCAGCCCGGAGACTTCTAGCGGGCAAGAGACCCAGTACTTC. Translation: CASSPETSSGQETQYF. V usage is TRBV5-1 and J usage is TRBJ2-5; 8 positions agree with TRBD2. The CDR3 consists of 16 residues. Germline V lookup: CDR1 SGHRS, CDR2 YFSETQ. V trimming: 4 bases; J trimming: 2 bases; junction bases outside the gene matches: 10.

The V call is TRBV12-3 or TRBV12-4, the J call TRBJ1-2; D ambiguous. CDR3 length: 12 amino acids. The V gene lost 10 bases and the J gene lost 5 bases, with 14 bases spanning the gap. This chain's CDR3 is CAKFKVGYGYTF. DNA for the CDR3: TGTGCCAAATTCAAGGTTGGATATGGCTACACCTTC.

Comment on this clonotype: One end of the junction is discordant with germline, which a read error may explain. The DNA for the CDR3 is TGTGCCGGCAGTTACTCCTCCCCCGGCAGGCACGTTAGCGAGACCCAGTACTTC. It specifies CAGSYSSPGRHVSETQYF. The rearrangement joins TRBV6-5 to TRBJ2-5; D not resolved. Germline-derived CDR1 and CDR2 are MNHEY and SVGAGI. The CDR3 consists of 18 residues.

The chain joins TRBV11-1 to TRBJ2-3; TRBD1 matches at 8 bases. CDR3 length: 15 residues. Losses at the gene ends were 6 bases for V and 2 bases for J; bases not matched to a gene: 7. Germline V gives CDR1 SGHAT, CDR2 FQDESV (reference sequence). The CDR3 loop reads CASSPGQELTDTQYF. The CDR3 nucleotides are TGTGCCAGCAGTCCGGGACAGGAGCTCACAGATACGCAGTATTTT.

This clonotype showed up many times. This sequence joins TRBV4-2 and TRBJ2-7, with D perhaps TRBD2 (5 bases). The germline CDR1 and CDR2 sequences are LGHNA and YNFKEQ. Trimming took off 1 base at V and 1 base at J, with 11 bases between the two ends. The CDR3 consists of 15 residues. CDR3 nucleotides: TGTGCCAGCAGCCAAGTGGCGTCGGGGTCCTACGAGCAGTACTTC. Its translation: CASSQVASGSYEQYF.

This clonotype was observed at least ten times. The chain joins TRBV6-1 to TRBJ2-7; no clear D gene. CDR3 length: 13 residues. Germline CDR1 reads MNHNS; CDR2 reads SASEGT. CDR3 nucleotide sequence: TGTGCTTCCTTTGGCAGGACCGACTACGAGCAGTACTTC. Its protein product is CASFGRTDYEQYF.

The sample holds many counts of this clonotype. A much larger clone lies one base from this, so it may be a read error. The CDR3 DNA sequence: TGTGCCAGCAGTTACTCTCGCAGCACCGATCAGCCCCAGCATTTT. Translated, it gives CASSYSRSTDQPQHF. V and J are TRBV6-5 and TRBJ1-5; D gene unclear. V dropped 0 bases and J dropped 5 bases, with 11 bases sitting between them. CDR3 length: 15 residues. Germline CDR1 reads MNHEY; CDR2 reads SVGAGI.

On this clonotype: Since a much larger clone is just one base distant, this may be a read error. This rearrangement joins TRBV29-1 to TRBJ1-5, with D hard to call. The CDR3 is 16 residues long. The germline V gene has CDR1 SQVTM and CDR2 ANQGSEA. DNA of the CDR3: TGCAGCGTTGAAATCGGGAGAGACGAGGGCAATCAGCCCCAGGATTTT. Its translation is CSVEIGRDEGNQPQDF. Drawing the rest from reference TRBV29-1 and TRBJ1-5, the complete variable domain is SAVISQKPSRDICQRGTSLTIQCQVDSQVTMMFWYRQQPGQSLTLIATANQGSEATYESGFVIDKFPISRPNLTFSTLTVSNMSPEDSSIYLCSVEIGRDEGNQPQDFGDGTRLSIL.

This clonotype was counted many times. The rearrangement joins TRBV5-1 to TRBJ1-6, with a weak D call TRBD1 (6 bases). Germline CDR1 is SGHRS and CDR2 is YFSETQ. The V and J ends lost 0 bases and 5 bases respectively, with 12 bases between them. The CDR3 sequence is 16 residues long. CDR3 nucleotide sequence: TGCGCCAGCAGCTTGGACAGGGTTGAGAATAATTCACCCCTCCACTTT. Translated: CASSLDRVENNSPLHF.

This clonotype was detected many times. This chain links TRBV7-2 with TRBJ2-7; D remains ambiguous. The germline V and J ends were trimmed by 2 bases and 5 bases, with 10 bases remaining between them. Looked up from germline, CDR1 is SGHTA and CDR2 is FQGNSA. The CDR3 covers 13 residues. The CDR3 bases are TGTACCAGCAGCTTACCTATTACCGACGAGCAGTACTTC. Its protein product is CTSSLPITDEQYF. The whole variable domain, remainder taken from reference TRBV7-2 and TRBJ2-7, is GAGVSQSPSNKVTEKGKDVELRCDPISGHTALYWYRQSLGQGLEFLIYFQGNSAPDKSGLPSDRFSAERTGGSVSTLTIQRTQQEDSAVYLCTSSLPITDEQYFGPGTRLTVT.

This clonotype was recorded at least ten times. The V and J genes are TRBV2 and TRBJ2-1, with a tentative D call TRBD1 (6 bases). Germline V lookup: CDR1 SNHLY, CDR2 FYNNEI. The CDR3 is made up of 14 amino acids. V gave up 2 bases and J gave up 8 bases, with 13 bases separating them. The CDR3 DNA sequence: TGTGCCAGCAGTGAACAGGGGAGTTGGGATGAGCAGTTCTTC. Encoded protein: CASSEQGSWDEQFF.

This clonotype was recorded at least ten times. The V and J genes are TRBV24-1 and TRBJ2-5; D perhaps matches TRBD1 (5 bases). The CDR3 consists of 12 residues. The V end was cut by 6 bases, the J end by 5 bases, with 9 bases between. From germline, CDR1 is KGHDR and CDR2 SFDVKD. The CDR3 bases are TGTGCCACCAGTCGAACAGGCGAGACCCAGTACTTC. Protein sequence: CATSRTGETQYF.

Ten or more counts support this clonotype. The V gene is TRBV19, the J gene TRBJ1-1, with D possibly TRBD1 on 5 matching bases. The V end was cut by 3 bases, the J end by 3 bases, with 8 bases between. CDR1 and CDR2 (germline): LNHDA, SQIVND (reference sequence). This CDR3 has 13 residues. The CDR3 reads CASSILGDTEAFF. The CDR3 DNA follows: TGTGCCAGTAGTATTTTGGGGGACACTGAAGCTTTCTTT.

A word on this clonotype: A clone one base away is much larger, so this may be a read error. No conserved phenylalanine or tryptophan is present at the end of the CDR3, so a read error is the likely explanation. CDR3 nucleotide sequence: TGTGCCAGCAGCTGGTTGTATGGCTACACCCTC. As protein: CASSWLYGYTL. This rearrangement joins TRBV28 to TRBJ1-2, with unresolved D. The germline V gene encodes CDR1 MDHEN and CDR2 SYDVKM. Trimming cost V 6 bases and J 5 bases, with 7 bases left between them. The CDR3 is 11 residues long.

This sequence joins TRBV11-1 and TRBJ1-1; a weak D match, TRBD1 (6 bases). Trimming took off 5 bases at V and 0 bases at J, with 16 bases between the two ends. The CDR3 contains 16 residues. Germline V gene data show CDR1 as SGHAT and CDR2 as FQDESV (reference sequence). CDR3 amino acids: CASSRSVGALNTEAFF. Here the CDR3 DNA reads TGTGCCAGCAGCCGATCGGTGGGGGCACTGAACACTGAAGCTTTCTTT.

This clonotype was picked up a small number of times. The chain joins TRBV5-1 to TRBJ2-7; D is ambiguous. This CDR3 contains 14 residues. Trimming took 0 bases from V and 5 from J, leaving 12 bases between them. Germline CDR1 is SGHRS and CDR2 is YFSETQ. The CDR3 loop reads CASSLASLWDEQYF. CDR3 nucleotide sequence: TGCGCCAGCAGCTTGGCCTCGTTATGGGACGAGCAGTACTTC.

The table lists this clonotype with many counts. This sequence joins TRBV7-9 and TRBJ2-5; D possibly corresponds to TRBD1 (6 bases). The V gene lost 4 bases and the J gene lost 4 bases, with 16 bases spanning the gap. The CDR3 has 15 amino acids. The germline V gene has CDR1 SEHNR and CDR2 FQNEAQ (reference sequence). The CDR3, as DNA: TGTGCCAGCAGCTCCACACAGGGTACCCCAGAGACCCAGTACTTC. This codes for CASSSTQGTPETQYF.

CDR3 nucleotides: TGCGCCAGCAGCTTGACTAGCGGGGTCCACGAGCAGTACTTC. Its protein is CASSLTSGVHEQYF. The rearrangement joins TRBV5-1 to TRBJ2-7, with 10 bases fitting TRBD2. CDR1 and CDR2 (germline): SGHRS, YFSETQ. V was clipped by 1 base and J by 5 bases; unmatched bases: 3. The CDR3 runs to 14 residues.

Worth noting for this clonotype: A much larger clone sits a single nucleotide away, making a read error possible. This chain connects TRBV12-3 or TRBV12-4 to TRBJ1-5; TRBD1 might be the D (5 bases). Trimming stripped 2 bases from V and 3 bases from J, with 11 bases between. The CDR3 length is 15 residues. CDR3 DNA: TGTGCCAGCAGTTTACCGGGGGGGAACAATCAGCCCCAGCATTTT. Protein: CASSLPGGNNQPQHF.

This clonotype was observed at least ten times. The chain links TRBV6-2 or TRBV6-3 to TRBJ2-5; the match to TRBD2 covers 12 bases. The J segment lost 0 bases and the V segment lost 1 base, leaving 9 bases of the junction unmatched. The CDR3 sequence is 19 residues long. The V gene's germline CDR1 is MNHEY and CDR2 SVGEGT. This CDR3 is CASSYLSLLAGGYQETQYF. CDR3 DNA sequence: TGTGCCAGCAGTTACTTATCCCTCCTAGCGGGGGGGTACCAAGAGACCCAGTACTTC.

This clonotype was counted at least ten times. The chain links TRBV12-3 or TRBV12-4 to TRBJ2-7; possible D gene TRBD2, 6 bases. This CDR3 region has 12 residues. The V and J ends lost 7 bases and 6 bases respectively, with 13 bases between them. CDR3 sequence reads: CASKEGPAEQYF. CDR3 sequence (DNA): TGTGCCAGCAAGGAGGGGCCCGCCGAGCAGTACTTC.

This clonotype was seen ten or more times. This chain's CDR3 is CASSPLPARPTDGYTF. CDR3 DNA sequence: TGTGCCAGCTCACCACTTCCCGCGAGACCCACGGATGGCTACACCTTC. V usage is TRBV18 and J usage is TRBJ1-2, with unresolved D. Germline assignment: CDR1 KGHSH and CDR2 LQKENI. The length of the CDR3 is 16 residues. V lost 1 base, J lost 6 bases, and 18 bases lay in between. The full variable domain, in which reference TRBV18 and TRBJ1-2 provide the parts outside the CDR3, is NAGVMQNPRHLVRRRGQEARLRCSPMKGHSHVYWYRQLPEEGLKFMVYLQKENIIDESGMPKERFSAEFPKEGPSILRIQQVVRGDSAAYFCASSPLPARPTDGYTFGSGTRLTVV.